This T cell receptor (beta chain) emerged from a study of Ad26.COV2.S vaccination and SARS-CoV-2 variants. Study-wide context: In the study, Ad26.COV2.S was injected intramuscularly once, or twice 56 days apart.

This CDR3 region has 15 residues. V trimming: 3 bases; J trimming: 7 bases; junction bases outside the gene matches: 8. Germline lookup yields CDR1 SGDLS and CDR2 YYNGEE. Sample treatment: 15 to 20 received Ad26.COV2.S at low or high dose, single or two shots; roughly 5 received placebo; per-sample allocation not given. Material that was analyzed had been drawn on day 63 after the first vaccine or placebo injection. TCRdb's copy holds only in-frame clones and misses some; the assay was immunoSEQ multiplex PCR. The sample consists of approximately 280,000 clones, 87% of them appearing once. The sequence was collected from a person aged 18-65 years who received the Ad26.COV2.S COVID-19 vaccine or a placebo. The sequences come from peripheral blood, collected in a trial of Ad26.COV2.S vaccine versus placebo. The chain has TRBV9 and TRBJ2-3, with 10 bases fitting TRBD1. The CDR3: CASSGYRDRGNTQYF. Written as DNA, the CDR3 is TGTGCCAGCAGCGGATACCGGGACAGGGGTAATACGCAGTATTTT.